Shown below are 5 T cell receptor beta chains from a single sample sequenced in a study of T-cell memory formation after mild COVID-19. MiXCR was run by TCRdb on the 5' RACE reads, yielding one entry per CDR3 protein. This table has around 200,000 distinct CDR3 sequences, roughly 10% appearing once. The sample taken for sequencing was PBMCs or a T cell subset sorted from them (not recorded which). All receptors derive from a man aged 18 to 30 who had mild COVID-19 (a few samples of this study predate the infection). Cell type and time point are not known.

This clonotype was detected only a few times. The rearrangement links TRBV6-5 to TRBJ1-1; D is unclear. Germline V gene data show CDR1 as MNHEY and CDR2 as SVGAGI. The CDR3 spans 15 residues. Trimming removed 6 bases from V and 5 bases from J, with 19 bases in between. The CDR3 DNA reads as TGTGCCAGCAGCCACGGGCAACCGGATGATACTGAAGCTTTCTTT. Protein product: CASSHGQPDDTEAFF.

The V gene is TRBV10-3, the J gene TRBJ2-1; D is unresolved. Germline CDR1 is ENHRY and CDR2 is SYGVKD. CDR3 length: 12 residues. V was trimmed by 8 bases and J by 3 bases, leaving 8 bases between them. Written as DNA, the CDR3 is TGTGCCATCGGCGACAACTACAATGAGCAGTTCTTC. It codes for CAIGDNYNEQFF.

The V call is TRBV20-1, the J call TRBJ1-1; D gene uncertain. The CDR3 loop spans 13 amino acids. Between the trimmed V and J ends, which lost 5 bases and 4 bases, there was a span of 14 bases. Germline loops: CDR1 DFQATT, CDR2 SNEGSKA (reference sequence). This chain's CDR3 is CSAWASGVTEAFF. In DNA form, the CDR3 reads TGCAGTGCTTGGGCCAGTGGGGTCACTGAAGCTTTCTTT.

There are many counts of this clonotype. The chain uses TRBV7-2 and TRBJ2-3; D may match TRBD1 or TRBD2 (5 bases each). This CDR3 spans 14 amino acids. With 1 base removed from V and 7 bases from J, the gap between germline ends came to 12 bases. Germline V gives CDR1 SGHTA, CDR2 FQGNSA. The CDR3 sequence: CASSLEVGRNTQYF. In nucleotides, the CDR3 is TGTGCCAGCAGCTTAGAGGTGGGACGGAATACGCAGTATTTT.

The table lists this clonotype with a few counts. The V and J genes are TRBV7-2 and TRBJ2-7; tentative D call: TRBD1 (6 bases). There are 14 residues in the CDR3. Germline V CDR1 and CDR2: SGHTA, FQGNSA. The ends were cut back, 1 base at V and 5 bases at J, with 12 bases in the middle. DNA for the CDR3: TGTGCCAGCAGCTTAGGGGGGCTATCCCACGAGCAGTACGTC. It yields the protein CASSLGGLSHEQYV.